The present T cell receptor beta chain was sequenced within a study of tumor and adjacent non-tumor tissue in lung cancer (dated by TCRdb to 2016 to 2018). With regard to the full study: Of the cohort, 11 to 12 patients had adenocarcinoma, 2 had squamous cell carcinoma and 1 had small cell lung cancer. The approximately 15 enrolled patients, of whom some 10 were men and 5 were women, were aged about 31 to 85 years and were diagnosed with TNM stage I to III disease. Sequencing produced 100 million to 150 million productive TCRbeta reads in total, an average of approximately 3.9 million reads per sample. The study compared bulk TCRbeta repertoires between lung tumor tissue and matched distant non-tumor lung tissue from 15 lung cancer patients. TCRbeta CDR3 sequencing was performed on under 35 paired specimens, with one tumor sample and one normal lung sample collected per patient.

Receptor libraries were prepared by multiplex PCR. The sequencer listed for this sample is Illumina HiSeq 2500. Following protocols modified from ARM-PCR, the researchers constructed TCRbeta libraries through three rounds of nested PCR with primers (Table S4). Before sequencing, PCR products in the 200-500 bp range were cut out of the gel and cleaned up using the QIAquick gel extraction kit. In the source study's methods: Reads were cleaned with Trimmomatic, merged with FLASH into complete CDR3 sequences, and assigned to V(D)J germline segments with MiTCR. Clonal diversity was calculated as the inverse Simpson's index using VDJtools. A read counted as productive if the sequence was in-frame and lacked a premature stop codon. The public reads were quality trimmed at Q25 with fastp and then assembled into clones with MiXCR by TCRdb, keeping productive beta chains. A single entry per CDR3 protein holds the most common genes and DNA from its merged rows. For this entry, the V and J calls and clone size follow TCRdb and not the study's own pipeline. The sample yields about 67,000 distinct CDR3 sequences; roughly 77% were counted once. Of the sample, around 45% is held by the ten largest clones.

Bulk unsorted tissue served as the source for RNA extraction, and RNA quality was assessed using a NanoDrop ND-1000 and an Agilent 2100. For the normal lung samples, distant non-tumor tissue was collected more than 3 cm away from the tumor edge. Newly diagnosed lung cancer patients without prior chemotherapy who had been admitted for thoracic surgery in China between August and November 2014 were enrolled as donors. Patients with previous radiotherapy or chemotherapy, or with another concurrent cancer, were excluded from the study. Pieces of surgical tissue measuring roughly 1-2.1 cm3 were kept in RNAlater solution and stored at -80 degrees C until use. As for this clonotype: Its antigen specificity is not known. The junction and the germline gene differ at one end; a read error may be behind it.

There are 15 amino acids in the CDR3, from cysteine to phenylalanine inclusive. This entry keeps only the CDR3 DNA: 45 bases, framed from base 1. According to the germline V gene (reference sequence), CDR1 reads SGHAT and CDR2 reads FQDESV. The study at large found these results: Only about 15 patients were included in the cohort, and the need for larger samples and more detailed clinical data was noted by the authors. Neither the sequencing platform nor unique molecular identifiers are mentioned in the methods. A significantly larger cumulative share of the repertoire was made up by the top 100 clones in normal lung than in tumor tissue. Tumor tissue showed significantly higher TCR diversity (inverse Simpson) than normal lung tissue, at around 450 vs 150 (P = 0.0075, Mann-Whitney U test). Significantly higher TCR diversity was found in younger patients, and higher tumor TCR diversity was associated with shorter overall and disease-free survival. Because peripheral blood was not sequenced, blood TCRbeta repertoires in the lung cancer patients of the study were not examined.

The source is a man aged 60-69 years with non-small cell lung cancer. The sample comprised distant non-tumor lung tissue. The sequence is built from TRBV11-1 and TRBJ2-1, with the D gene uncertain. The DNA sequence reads TGTGCCAGCAGCCCACGGGTGGTTCCGGTGAATGAGCACTTCTTC. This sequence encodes CASSPRVVPVNEHFF.